These 20 T cell receptor beta chains were all obtained from the same sample, sequenced in a study of T cell repertoires in cytomegalovirus infection. TCRdb independently ran MiXCR on the reads; one entry per CDR3 protein. The data hold 200,000 or so distinct CDR3 sequences, with roughly 27% observed a single time. Input material: PBMCs. These receptors all come from a human donor in good health (CMV status not recorded). Some clones in this sample may be carry-over from other donors' samples.

The rearrangement joins TRBV7-2 to TRBJ1-1; D might be TRBD1 (6 bases). The CDR3 covers 12 residues. V was shortened by 5 bases and J by 8 bases, with 12 bases between the two germline ends. In germline, CDR1 is SGHTA, CDR2 FQGNSA. CDR3 sequence: CASSTPGEEAFF. DNA for the CDR3: TGTGCCAGCAGCACCCCAGGGGAGGAAGCTTTCTTT.

This clonotype showed up just a few times. V usage is TRBV7-6 and J usage is TRBJ2-5; 12 bases are a match to TRBD2. The germline gives CDR1 SGHVS, CDR2 FNYEAQ. This CDR3 spans 15 amino acids. The ends lost 2 bases at V and 5 bases at J; junction bases unmatched: 3. The CDR3 reads CASSLTGTSGETQYF. The CDR3 region has the DNA TGTGCCAGCAGCTTAACCGGGACTAGCGGGGAGACCCAGTACTTC.

V usage is TRBV5-1 and J usage is TRBJ1-2, with 11 bases matching TRBD1. Trimming took 5 bases from V and 4 from J; bases not matched to a gene: 7. The germline V gene has CDR1 SGHRS and CDR2 YFSETQ. This CDR3 has 15 residues. The CDR3 DNA is TGCGCCAGCAGATGGGACAGGGGGTCCTCCTATGGCTACACCTTC. The encoded protein is CASRWDRGSSYGYTF.

This clonotype was observed a few times. The genes are TRBV7-2 and TRBJ1-1; no clear D gene. V was pared by 0 bases and J by 0 bases, with 5 bases between. Germline V CDR1 and CDR2: SGHTA, FQGNSA. This CDR3 is 14 amino acids long. The CDR3 sequence is CASSLAQMNTEAFF. The CDR3 region has the DNA TGTGCCAGCAGCTTAGCTCAGATGAACACTGAAGCTTTCTTT.

This clonotype was recorded at least ten times. The rearrangement joins TRBV7-2 to TRBJ1-1; D possibly corresponds to TRBD1 (6 bases). The CDR3 sequence is 15 residues long. Germline V CDR1 and CDR2: SGHTA, FQGNSA. The ends were cut back, 3 bases at V and 1 base at J, with 12 bases in the middle. CDR3 region: CASSLAGAENTEAFF. For the CDR3, the DNA is TGTGCCAGCAGCTTGGCGGGGGCGGAGAACACTGAAGCTTTCTTT.

This clonotype was seen a single time. V gene TRBV2 combines with J gene TRBJ1-2; possible D gene TRBD1, 6 bases. This CDR3 comprises 14 residues. Per germline, CDR1 SNHLY and CDR2 FYNNEI. V dropped 4 bases and J dropped 0 bases, with 9 bases sitting between them. The CDR3 nucleotides read TGTGCCAGCAGTGGGACAGTATCTAACTATGGCTACACCTTC. Translating gives CASSGTVSNYGYTF. Full variable domain (rest looked up from reference TRBV2 and TRBJ1-2): EPEVTQTPSHQVTQMGQEVILRCVPISNHLYFYWYRQILGQKVEFLVSFYNNEISEKSEIFDDQFSVERPDGSNFTLKIRSTKLEDSAMYFCASSGTVSNYGYTFGSGTRLTVV.

In its sample, this clonotype was seen many times. V usage is TRBV7-8 and J usage is TRBJ2-1, with TRBD2 identical over 12 bases. CDR1 is SGHVS and CDR2 is FQNEAQ in the germline V gene. V shed 4 bases and J 0 bases; nucleotides not matched to a gene: 13. The CDR3 contains 20 residues. CDR3 loop: CASSSSTSGGLRYSYNEQFF. DNA for the CDR3: TGTGCCAGCAGCTCATCGACTAGCGGGGGCTTGAGATACTCCTACAATGAGCAGTTCTTC.

This clonotype appeared a few times. This chain links TRBV20-1 with TRBJ2-3; 8 bases fit TRBD1. This CDR3 is built from 13 residues. J gave up 4 bases and V 5 bases, and 5 bases lay outside the gene matches. Germline CDR1 is DFQATT and CDR2 is SNEGSKA (reference sequence). CDR3 in DNA: TGCAGTGCTTACAGGACAGGGCCAGATACGCAGTATTTT. It translates to CSAYRTGPDTQYF.

In its sample, this clonotype was seen a few times. J is TRBJ2-1 and V is TRBV6-6; 8 nucleotides align to TRBD1. J was trimmed by 7 bases and V by 4 bases; bases with no gene match: 3. Germline lookup yields CDR1 MNHNY and CDR2 SVGAGI (reference sequence). CDR3 size: 13 residues. CDR3 region: CASSLQGENEQFF. In DNA form, the CDR3 reads TGTGCCAGCAGTTTACAGGGGGAGAATGAGCAGTTCTTC.

This clonotype was observed at least ten times. The chain joins TRBV7-9 to TRBJ1-3; D may be TRBD1 (6 bases). Germline assignment: CDR1 SEHNR and CDR2 FQNEAQ (reference sequence). The V gene lost 4 bases and the J gene lost 1 base, with 11 bases spanning the gap. This CDR3 contains 15 residues. The CDR3 DNA sequence: TGTGCCAGCAGCTCTCGACAGGTTTCTGGAAACACCATATATTTT. It is translated as CASSSRQVSGNTIYF.

This clonotype was observed a handful of times. The rearrangement uses TRBV7-3 and TRBJ2-2; 9 positions match TRBD1. Germline loops: CDR1 SGHTA, CDR2 FQGTGA. This CDR3 comprises 16 residues. V trimming: 5 bases; J trimming: 2 bases; junction bases outside the gene matches: 6. CDR3 DNA: TGTGCCAGCAGCCGCGGACAGGGGACTAACACCGGGGAGCTGTTTTTT. Amino acid sequence: CASSRGQGTNTGELFF.

The gene calls are TRBV27 and TRBJ1-2; 8 nucleotides match TRBD1. The V gene end was trimmed by 5 bases and the J gene end by 6 bases; junction bases not matched to a gene: 11. The CDR3 totals 15 residues. Per the germline V gene, CDR1 is MNHEY and CDR2 is SMNVEV (reference sequence). Here the CDR3 reads CASSRGDRGLHGYTF. CDR3 bases: TGTGCCAGCAGTAGAGGCGACAGGGGTCTGCATGGCTACACCTTC.

In DNA, the CDR3 is TGTGCCAGTAGTGCCCAGGTGGCCGGTTACGAGCAGTACTTC. It translates to CASSAQVAGYEQYF. This chain uses TRBV19 with TRBJ2-7, with D uncertain. The V end lost 5 bases, the J end lost 4 bases, and 15 bases lay between the germline ends. CDR1 is LNHDA, CDR2 SQIVND, per germline (reference sequence). This CDR3 region has 14 residues.

The chain combines TRBV25-1 with TRBJ2-3; 8 bases agree with TRBD1. Germline CDR1 MGHDK, CDR2 SYGVNS. V was clipped by 7 bases and J by 2 bases; unmatched bases: 5. The CDR3 runs 14 residues. DNA of the CDR3: TGTGCCAGCATGGACAGGGCCGTCACAGATACGCAGTATTTT. Translation: CASMDRAVTDTQYF.

There are a few counts of this clonotype. The gene calls are TRBV11-2 and TRBJ2-5; TRBD1 matches 7 bases. V shed 4 bases and J 4 bases; nucleotides not matched to a gene: 6. The CDR3 totals 14 residues. In germline, CDR1 is SGHAT, CDR2 FQNNGV. CDR3 sequence: CASSSTGYGETQYF. As DNA, the CDR3 is TGTGCCAGCAGCTCGACAGGGTACGGAGAGACCCAGTACTTC.

This clonotype is a singleton in its sample. The V and J genes are TRBV20-1 and TRBJ1-2; D call uncertain. V was clipped by 4 bases and J by 8 bases, with 14 bases between them. The CDR3 length is 12 residues. Germline V gives CDR1 DFQATT, CDR2 SNEGSKA (reference sequence). CDR3 sequence reads: CSAKSGSSGYTF. In DNA form, the CDR3 reads TGCAGTGCTAAGTCGGGCAGTTCCGGCTACACCTTC.

The chain combines TRBV30 with TRBJ2-2, with 10 bases fitting TRBD1. Looked up from germline, CDR1 is GTSNPN and CDR2 is SVGIG (reference sequence). This CDR3 is 14 amino acids long. The V gene end was trimmed by 4 bases and the J gene end by 5 bases; junction bases not matched to a gene: 4. CDR3: CAWIQDRGTGELFF. In nucleotides, the CDR3 is TGTGCCTGGATCCAGGACAGGGGGACCGGGGAGCTGTTTTTT.

This clonotype was recorded many times. This rearrangement joins TRBV7-2 to TRBJ2-3; D not certain. Per the germline V gene, CDR1 is SGHTA and CDR2 is FQGNSA. The V end lost 3 bases, the J end lost 0 bases, and 4 bases lay between the germline ends. This CDR3 comprises 13 residues. CDR3 sequence: CASSLDSTDTQYF. As DNA, the CDR3 is TGTGCCAGCAGCTTGGACAGCACAGATACGCAGTATTTT.

J is TRBJ1-4 and V is TRBV19, with D uncertain. CDR1 is LNHDA and CDR2 is SQIVND in the germline V gene (reference sequence). The V gene lost 10 bases and the J gene lost 8 bases, with 11 bases spanning the gap. The CDR3 runs 11 residues. The chain's CDR3 is CATAREEKLFF. Written as DNA, the CDR3 is TGTGCCACCGCAAGGGAGGAAAAACTGTTTTTT.

The genes are TRBV6-2 or TRBV6-3 and TRBJ2-7; 8 bases are a match to TRBD2. V was pared by 5 bases and J by 1 base, with 7 bases of the junction left unmatched. Germline CDR1 reads MNHEY; CDR2 reads SVGEGT. The CDR3 totals 15 residues. CDR3 DNA: TGTGCCAGCAGTGACAAGCGGGGGACGTCCTACGAGCAGTACTTC. Translation gives CASSDKRGTSYEQYF.